This TCR beta chain comes out of a study of cytomegalovirus exposure and HLA in healthy donors. The overall study: Some 180 million T cells yielded approximately 110 million unique TCR beta sequences in earlier analysis.

PCR primers comprised 60 Vbeta and 13 Jbeta primers. Clones were sequenced by immunoSEQ multiplex PCR, and TCRdb holds only the in-frame ones, with some missing. The sample lists roughly 130,000 clones, approximately 79% occurring once. Turning to this clone: Antigen unknown.

Study-wide points: In a later analysis, a missense DCLRE1C variant was linked to TCR beta V- and J-gene trimming.

J was trimmed by 0 bases and V by 5 bases; bases with no gene match: 4. The CDR3 runs 15 residues. Germline CDR1 MNHEY, CDR2 SMNVEV (reference sequence). The gene calls are TRBV27 and TRBJ1-5; 7 bases match TRBD1. This receptor was taken from a man between 18 and 35 years old in good health and CMV-seronegative. The material sequenced was PBMCs. The CDR3 DNA reads as TGTGCCAGCAGTAAGACAGGGAATAGCAATCAGCCCCAGCATTTT. The encoded protein is CASSKTGNSNQPQHF.